This TCR beta chain was recorded in a study of blood T cells in healthy people across ages. Study context: Using template switching, researchers captured about one barcoded beta molecule for each two T cells. Study-wide points: Fewer expanded clones and more diversity marked long-lived versus aged donors. In older individuals, TCR beta diversity per million T cells was lower, falling roughly linearly with age.

Trimming took off 3 bases at V and 5 bases at J, with 5 bases between the two ends. The CDR3 sequence is 11 residues long. Germline V gene sequence: CDR1 LGHDT, CDR2 YNNKEL (reference sequence). A sample-barcoded 5' primer and a J-beta primer mix were used in a second PCR of roughly 6 to 11 cycles. The template-switch adaptor was a 5' adaptor with 12 random nucleotides. It tagged each cDNA molecule. TCRdb analysed the 5' RACE reads with MiXCR anew, one entry per CDR3 protein. The table shows more than 650,000 distinct CDR3 sequences, with approximately 24% occurring only once. Comments on this clonotype: Its antigen is not identified.

This same sample was also taken into another study, of T cells of mothers and their children.

The chain has TRBV3-1 and TRBJ2-7; D unclear. This receptor was taken from a boy aged 5-17 years in good health. Sequenced input: blood. Here the CDR3 DNA reads TGTGCCAGCAGCCATCAGAACGAGCAGTACTTC. Amino acid sequence: CASSHQNEQYF.